This T cell receptor (beta chain) was obtained from a study of blood T cell repertoires in COVID-19. About the study: Researchers got acute and convalescent COVID-19 samples from the United States, Italy and Spain. Nucleic acid was either cDNA or gDNA, and it came from T cells, B-cell-depleted T cells, or PBMCs.

Only in-frame clones appear in the TCRdb table, and some are missing; sequencing was by immunoSEQ multiplex PCR. Among 100,000 to 150,000 clones listed, about 86% were seen once. Germline loops: CDR1 MNHEY, CDR2 SVGEGT. This CDR3 spans 14 amino acids. V gave up 6 bases and J gave up 6 bases; unmatched junction bases: 9. What was sequenced was peripheral blood. The sequence was collected from an elderly man with active or convalescent COVID-19. The V gene is TRBV6-2 or TRBV6-3, the J gene TRBJ2-3; 7 nucleotides align to TRBD2. The CDR3 region has the DNA TGTGCCAGCAGCGAACGACTAGCCGGGGATACGCAGTATTTT. Translated, it gives CASSERLAGDTQYF.